Given below is one TCR beta chain in context. Its specificity is not known. Other DNA sequences from this sample encode an identical CDR3 as well. The genomic DNA of each subset was split evenly across several immunoSEQ plates. TCRdb's table, derived via immunoSEQ multiplex PCR, lists solely in-frame clones and lacks some. The sample contains more than 2,000,000 clones, more than 80% of which appear only once. This sample is drawn from a study of shared clonotypes between healthy human individuals. Whole-study findings and limits: Generation probabilities were higher for clonotypes shared across all four sorted-subset donors than for unshared ones.

Everyone who donated was a Caucasian adult who lived in Nashville, Tennessee. This CDR3 comprises 14 residues. The germline V gene has CDR1 SGHRS and CDR2 YFSETQ. Between the trimmed V and J ends, which lost 1 base and 3 bases, there was a span of 9 bases. Sequenced sample: naive CD4+ T cells from PBMCs. Regarding subset: CD45RA+ positively selected. V usage is TRBV5-1 and J usage is TRBJ2-3; a weak D match, TRBD1 (5 bases). The TCR originated in a man aged 18 to 30 in good health. Some clones in this sample may be carry-over from other donors' samples. Written as DNA, the CDR3 is TGCGCCAGCAGCTTGCGACAGACGACAGATACGCAGTATTTT. Its translation is CASSLRQTTDTQYF. The whole variable domain, filled in from reference TRBV5-1 and TRBJ2-3, reads KAGVTQTPRYLIKTRGQQVTLSCSPISGHRSVSWYQQTPGQGLQFLFEYFSETQRNKGNFPGRFSGRQFSNSRSEMNVSTLELGDSALYLCASSLRQTTDTQYFGPGTRLTVL.